Sequencing of this TCR beta chain was carried out in a study of blood T cell repertoires in COVID-19. Study context: Some COVID-19 samples were acute and others convalescent; all came from the United States, Italy and Spain. In each case, the material was cDNA or gDNA derived from T cells, B-cell-depleted T cells, or PBMCs.

This clone was recorded a few times. The J segment lost 5 bases and the V segment lost 5 bases, leaving 6 bases of the junction unmatched. This CDR3 is 15 amino acids long. CDR1 is MNHEY, CDR2 SVGEGT, per germline. In the authors' workflow: Amplification with reference gene primers provided the estimates of nucleated cell counts. This table comes from immunoSEQ multiplex PCR, and its TCRdb copy is limited to in-frame clones, with some not included. That table gives V, J and clone size, and the DNA gave D and trimming. This table has nearly 250,000 clones, about 80% appearing once. The specimen sequenced was peripheral blood. This receptor was taken from a woman older than 75 with acute or convalescent COVID-19. The chain employs TRBV6-2 or TRBV6-3 and TRBJ2-5, with 12 positions matching TRBD2. CDR3 coding DNA: TGTGCCAGCAGTCCGCTAGCGGGAGGGCCGGAGACCCAGTACTTC. Encoded protein: CASSPLAGGPETQYF.